This T cell receptor beta chain was captured by sequencing in a study of shared clonotypes between healthy human individuals. This clone was seen a single time. Germline V lookup: CDR1 SSHAT, CDR2 FNYEAQ (reference sequence). V was shortened by 1 base and J by 5 bases, with 6 bases between the two germline ends. The CDR3 runs to 13 residues. The method was immunoSEQ multiplex PCR; TCRdb's version includes in-frame clones alone and lacks a portion of them. Counted here are about 470,000 clones, about 85% occurring once; the ten biggest clones make up about 12%. The sequencing sample was made of PBMCs. The sequence came from a woman between 40 and 50 years old in good health. Some clones in this sample may be carry-over from other donors' samples. The chain joins TRBV7-7 to TRBJ2-1; D gene unclear. CDR3 residues: CASSLDSHNEQFF. CDR3 DNA: TGTGCCAGCAGCTTAGACAGCCACAATGAGCAGTTCTTC.